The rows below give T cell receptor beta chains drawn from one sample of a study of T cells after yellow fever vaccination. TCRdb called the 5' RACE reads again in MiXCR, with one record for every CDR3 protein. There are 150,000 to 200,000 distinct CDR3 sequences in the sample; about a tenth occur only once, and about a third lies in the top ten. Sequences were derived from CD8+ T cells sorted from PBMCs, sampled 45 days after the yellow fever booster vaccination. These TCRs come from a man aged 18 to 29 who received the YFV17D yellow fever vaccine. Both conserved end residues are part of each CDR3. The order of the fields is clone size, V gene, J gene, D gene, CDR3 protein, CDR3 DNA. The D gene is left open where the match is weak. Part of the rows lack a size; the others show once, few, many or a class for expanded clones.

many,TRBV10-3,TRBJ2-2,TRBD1,CAISEPGQAGELFF,TGTGCCATCAGTGAGCCTGGACAGGCCGGGGAGCTGTTTTTT
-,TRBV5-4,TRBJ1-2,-,CASSWGDIGGYTF,TGTGCCAGCAGCTGGGGAGATATCGGCGGCTACACCTTC
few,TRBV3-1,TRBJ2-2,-,CASREQGTGELFF,TGTGCCAGCAGAGAACAGGGTACCGGGGAGCTGTTTTTT
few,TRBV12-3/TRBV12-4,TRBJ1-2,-,CASSLGQNYGYTF,TGTGCCAGCAGCCTCGGACAGAACTATGGCTACACCTTC
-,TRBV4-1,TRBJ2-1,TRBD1,CASSPSGTGFFF,TGCGCCAGCAGCCCTTCCGGGACAGGGTTCTTCTTC
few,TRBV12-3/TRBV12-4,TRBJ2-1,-,CASSPLDGSYNEQFF,TGTGCCAGCAGTCCCCTGGACGGTTCCTACAATGAGCAGTTCTTC
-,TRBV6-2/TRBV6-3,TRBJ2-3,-,CASSYSSDTQYF,TGTGCCAGCAGTTACTCTTCAGATACGCAGTATTTT
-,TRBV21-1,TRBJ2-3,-,CASSKDPCGRSDTQYF,TGTGCCAGCAGCAAAGACCCCTGCGGCAGATCAGATACGCAGTATTTT
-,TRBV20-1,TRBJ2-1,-,CSATPYNEQFF,TGCAGTGCTACCCCCTACAATGAGCAGTTCTTC
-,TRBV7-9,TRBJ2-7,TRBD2,CASSSPPRGGPYEQYF,TGTGCCAGCAGCTCCCCGCCGCGGGGGGGCCCCTACGAGCAGTACTTC
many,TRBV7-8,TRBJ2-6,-,CASSVMGGLGANVLTF,TGTGCCAGCAGCGTCATGGGGGGCCTTGGGGCCAACGTCCTGACTTTC
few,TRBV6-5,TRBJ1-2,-,CASSYETGATNYGYTF,TGTGCCAGCAGTTACGAGACAGGCGCCACTAACTATGGCTACACCTTC
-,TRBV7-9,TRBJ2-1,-,CASSGGLSSYNEQFF,TGTGCCAGCTCCGGCGGCCTGAGCTCCTACAATGAGCAGTTCTTC
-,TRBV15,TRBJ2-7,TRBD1,CATSRAAGQGSHEQYF,TGTGCCACCAGCAGAGCCGCTGGACAGGGTTCCCACGAGCAGTACTTC
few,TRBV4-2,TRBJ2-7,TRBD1,CASSQKTQGDEQYF,TGTGCCAGCAGCCAAAAAACCCAGGGGGACGAGCAGTACTTC
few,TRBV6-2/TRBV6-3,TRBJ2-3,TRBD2,CASSDGTSGSDTQYF,TGTGCCAGCAGCGATGGGACTAGTGGGTCCGATACGCAGTATTTT
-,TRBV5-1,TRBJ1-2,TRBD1,CASSLARVSAGGTYGYTF,TGCGCCAGCAGCTTGGCCAGGGTCTCCGCAGGGGGAACCTATGGCTACACCTTC
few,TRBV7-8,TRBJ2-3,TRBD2,CASIHWGTSGAQDTQYF,TGTGCCAGCATCCATTGGGGCACTAGCGGGGCGCAGGATACGCAGTATTTT
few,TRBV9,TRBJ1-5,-,CASSAGAFSNQPQHF,TGTGCCAGCAGCGCCGGAGCCTTTAGCAATCAGCCCCAGCATTTT
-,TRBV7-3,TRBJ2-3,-,CASSPGESTDTQYF,TGTGCCAGCAGCCCGGGGGAGAGCACAGATACGCAGTATTTT
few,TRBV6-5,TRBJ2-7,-,CASSYSPGAPYEQYF,TGTGCCAGCAGTTATTCCCCAGGAGCCCCCTACGAGCAGTACTTC
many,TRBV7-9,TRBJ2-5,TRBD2,CGTRASGPQETQYF,TGTGGCACCCGGGCTAGCGGGCCACAAGAGACCCAGTACTTC
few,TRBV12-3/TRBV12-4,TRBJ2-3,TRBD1,CASSNPFKTGTDTQYF,TGTGCCAGCAGCAATCCCTTCAAGACAGGGACAGATACGCAGTATTTT
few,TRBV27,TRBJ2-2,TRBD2,CASRAIGRDTGELFF,TGTGCCAGCAGGGCGATCGGGAGGGACACCGGGGAGCTGTTTTTT